The 6 T cell receptor beta chains below come from one sample, sequenced in a study of blood T cell repertoires in COVID-19. Measured with immunoSEQ multiplex PCR; TCRdb has only the in-frame clones, and not every one. The sample holds about 100,000 clones, approximately 84% seen once. Material for sequencing was peripheral blood. Receptors originate from a middle-aged man with active or convalescent COVID-19.

This clone was recorded once. The chain employs TRBV19 and TRBJ2-5, with a tentative D call TRBD2 (7 bases). The CDR3 runs to 11 residues. V was clipped by 9 bases and J by 7 bases, with 12 bases between them. CDR1 is LNHDA, CDR2 SQIVND, per germline (reference sequence). CDR3 sequence reads: CARWGGGTQYF. The CDR3 DNA sequence: TGTGCCAGGTGGGGAGGGGGGACCCAGTACTTC.

This chain links TRBV6-5 with TRBJ2-1, with 8 positions matching TRBD1. The CDR3 covers 15 residues. V lost 6 bases, J lost 2 bases, and 6 bases stayed unmatched. Germline V lookup: CDR1 MNHEY, CDR2 SVGAGI. The CDR3 DNA is TGTGCCAGCAGCCCGGGACAGGCGGCCTACAATGAGCAGTTCTTC. Translated, it gives CASSPGQAAYNEQFF.

J is TRBJ2-2 and V is TRBV6-1; 10 bases map to TRBD2. The CDR3 sequence is 18 residues long. CDR1 and CDR2 (germline): MNHNS, SASEGT. Trimming took 4 bases from V and 1 from J; bases not matched to a gene: 9. The CDR3 reads CASSGLLAGAMNTGELFF. In DNA, the CDR3 is TGTGCCAGCAGTGGGCTTCTAGCGGGGGCGATGAACACCGGGGAGCTGTTTTTT.

V and J are TRBV5-1 and TRBJ1-2, with 9 bases aligning to TRBD1. The trim removed 4 bases at V and 2 bases at J, leaving 9 bases unmatched. CDR1 and CDR2 (germline): SGHRS, YFSETQ. The CDR3 is 16 amino acids. In nucleotides, the CDR3 is TGCGCCAGCAGCCCGGGACAGGGTTTTCTCAACTATGGCTACACCTTC. Translated, it gives CASSPGQGFLNYGYTF.

The chain uses TRBV2 and TRBJ1-1, with a weak D call TRBD1 (5 bases). Germline values: CDR1 SNHLY, CDR2 FYNNEI. Trimming took 8 bases from V and 5 from J, leaving 18 bases between them. The CDR3 is 14 residues long. CDR3 loop: CASALEGTGTEAFF. The CDR3 nucleotides are TGTGCCAGCGCCCTCGAAGGGACTGGGACTGAAGCTTTCTTT.

This sequence joins TRBV5-1 and TRBJ1-4; 8 positions match TRBD1. V shed 4 bases, J shed 0 bases, and the junction held 8 bases outside the gene matches. CDR3 length: 17 amino acids. Germline assignment: CDR1 SGHRS and CDR2 YFSETQ. The CDR3: CASSVGQGPTTNEKLFF. DNA of the CDR3: TGCGCCAGCAGCGTAGGACAGGGACCGACAACTAATGAAAAACTGTTTTTT.